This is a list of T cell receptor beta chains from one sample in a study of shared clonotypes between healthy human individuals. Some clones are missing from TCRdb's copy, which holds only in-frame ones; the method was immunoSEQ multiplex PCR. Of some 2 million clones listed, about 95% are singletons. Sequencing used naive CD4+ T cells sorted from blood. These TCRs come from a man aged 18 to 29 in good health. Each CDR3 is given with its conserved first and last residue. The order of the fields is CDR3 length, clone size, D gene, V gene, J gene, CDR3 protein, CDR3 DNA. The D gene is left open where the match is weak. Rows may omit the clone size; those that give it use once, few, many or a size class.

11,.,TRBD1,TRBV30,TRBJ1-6,CAGSETGRLHF,TGTGCCGGGAGTGAGACAGGGCGCCTCCACTTT
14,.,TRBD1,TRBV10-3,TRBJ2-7,CAIRGQGGLDEQYF,TGTGCCATCAGGGGACAGGGGGGTCTTGACGAGCAGTACTTC
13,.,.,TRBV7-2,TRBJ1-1,CASSSQGNTEAFF,TGTGCCAGCAGCTCACAGGGAAACACTGAAGCTTTCTTT
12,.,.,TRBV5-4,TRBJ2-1,CASSYGYNEQFF,TGTGCCAGCAGCTATGGCTACAATGAGCAGTTCTTC
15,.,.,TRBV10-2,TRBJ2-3,CASTSTGFSTDTQYF,TGCGCCAGCACCAGTACAGGTTTTAGCACAGATACGCAGTATTTT
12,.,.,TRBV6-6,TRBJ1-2,CASMKDSSGYTF,TGTGCCAGCATGAAGGACAGCTCCGGCTACACCTTC
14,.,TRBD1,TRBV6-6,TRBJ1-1,CASSRTGGNTEAFF,TGTGCCAGCAGTCGGACAGGGGGGAACACTGAAGCTTTCTTT
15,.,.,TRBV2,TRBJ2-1,CASSRSGPTYNEQFF,TGTGCCAGCAGTCGGAGCGGACCCACCTACAATGAGCAGTTCTTC
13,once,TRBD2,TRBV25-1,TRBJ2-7,CATRGSGLYEQYF,TGTGCCACCCGGGGTAGCGGGTTGTACGAGCAGTACTTC
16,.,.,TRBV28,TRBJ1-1,CASKLYTGGGATEAFF,TGTGCCAGCAAGCTATACACGGGAGGGGGAGCCACTGAAGCTTTCTTT
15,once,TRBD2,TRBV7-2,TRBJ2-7,CASSFTSGSSYEQYF,TGTGCCAGCAGCTTCACTAGCGGGAGTTCCTACGAGCAGTACTTC
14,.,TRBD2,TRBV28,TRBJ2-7,CASSLSGGTYEQYF,TGTGCCAGCAGTTTGAGCGGGGGGACCTACGAGCAGTACTTC
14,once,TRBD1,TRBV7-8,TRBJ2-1,CASSLRGQYNEQFF,TGTGCCAGCAGCTTAAGGGGACAGTACAATGAGCAGTTCTTC
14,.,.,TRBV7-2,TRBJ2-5,CASSLVGWEETQYF,TGTGCCAGCAGCTTAGTGGGCTGGGAAGAGACCCAGTACTTC
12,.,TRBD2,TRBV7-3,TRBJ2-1,CASSFDGTRKFF,TGTGCCAGCAGCTTCGACGGGACTAGGAAGTTCTTC
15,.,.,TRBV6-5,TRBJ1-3,CASIPGGSSGNTIYF,TGTGCCAGCATCCCCGGCGGAAGCTCTGGAAACACCATATATTTT
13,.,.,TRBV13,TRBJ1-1,CASSLMQGTEAFF,TGTGCCAGCAGCTTAATGCAGGGGACTGAAGCTTTCTTT